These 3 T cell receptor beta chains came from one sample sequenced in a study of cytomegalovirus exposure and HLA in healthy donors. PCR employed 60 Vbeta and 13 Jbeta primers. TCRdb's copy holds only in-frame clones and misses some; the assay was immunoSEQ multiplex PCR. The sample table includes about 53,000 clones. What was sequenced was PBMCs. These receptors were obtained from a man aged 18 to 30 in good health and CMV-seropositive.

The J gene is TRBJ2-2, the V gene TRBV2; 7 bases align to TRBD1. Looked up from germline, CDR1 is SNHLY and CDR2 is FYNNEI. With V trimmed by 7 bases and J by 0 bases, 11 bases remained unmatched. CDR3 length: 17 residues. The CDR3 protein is CASKNRGPEANTGELFF. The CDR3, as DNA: TGTGCCAGCAAGAACAGGGGCCCCGAAGCGAACACCGGGGAGCTGTTTTTT.

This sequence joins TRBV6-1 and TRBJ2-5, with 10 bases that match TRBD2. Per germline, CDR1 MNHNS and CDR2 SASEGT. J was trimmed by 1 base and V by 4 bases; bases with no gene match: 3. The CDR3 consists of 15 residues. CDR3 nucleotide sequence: TGTGCCAGCAGTGGGGTAGCGGGGGGCCAAGAGACCCAGTACTTC. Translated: CASSGVAGGQETQYF.

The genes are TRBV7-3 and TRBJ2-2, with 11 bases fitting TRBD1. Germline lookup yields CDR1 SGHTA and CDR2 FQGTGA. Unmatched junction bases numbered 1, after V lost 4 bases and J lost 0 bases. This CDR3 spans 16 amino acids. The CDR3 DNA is TGTGCCAGCAGCTGGACAGGGGGCTCGAACACCGGGGAGCTGTTTTTT. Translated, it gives CASSWTGGSNTGELFF.